A selection of T cell receptor beta chains follows, all from one sample in a study of HIV-infected patients and healthy controls. A single record per CDR3 protein comes from TCRdb applying MiXCR to the 5' RACE reads. The sample lists 18,000 or so distinct CDR3 sequences, around 10% occurring once. The sequenced material came from blood. These receptors originate from an adult in good health. Both conserved end residues are part of each CDR3. Fields, in order: D gene, clone size, CDR3 length, J gene, V gene, CDR3 protein, CDR3 DNA. A D gene is named only where the DNA matches it firmly. Not all rows give a size; the values are once, few, many and, for expanded clones, a class.

.,medium-sized,15,TRBJ2-7,TRBV4-2,CASSQVGRGTYEQYF,TGTGCCAGCAGCCAAGTGGGCAGGGGAACCTACGAGCAGTACTTC
.,many,15,TRBJ2-6,TRBV7-2,CASSLDGSGANVLTF,TGTGCCAGCAGCTTAGACGGGTCTGGGGCCAACGTCCTGACTTTC
.,many,17,TRBJ2-3,TRBV9,CASSGGLVFANTDTQYF,TGTGCCAGCAGCGGGGGTCTGGTGTTTGCCAACACAGATACGCAGTATTTT
TRBD2,medium-sized,16,TRBJ2-7,TRBV7-9,CASSPTGVRERHEQYF,TGTGCCAGCAGCCCCACGGGAGTGCGGGAGCGGCACGAGCAGTACTTC
TRBD2,many,16,TRBJ2-3,TRBV4-1,CASSPLAGGPEDTQYF,TGCGCCAGCAGCCCACTAGCGGGAGGGCCTGAGGATACGCAGTATTTT
.,.,14,TRBJ2-1,TRBV28,CASSLAGTVGEQFF,TGTGCCAGCAGTTTAGCGGGAACAGTCGGTGAGCAGTTCTTC
TRBD2,medium-sized,15,TRBJ2-5,TRBV28,CASSPPAGGAETQYF,TGTGCCAGCAGTCCCCCAGCGGGAGGGGCAGAGACCCAGTACTTC
TRBD1,medium-sized,16,TRBJ1-1,TRBV27,CASSLNRGRQDTEAFF,TGTGCCAGCAGTTTAAACAGGGGGCGACAGGACACTGAAGCTTTCTTT
TRBD2,few,15,TRBJ2-7,TRBV20-1,CSARGGSGGMYEQYF,TGCAGTGCTAGAGGCGGATCGGGGGGTATGTACGAGCAGTACTTC
.,.,16,TRBJ2-7,TRBV5-4,CASSPDPGRWTYEQYF,TGTGCCAGCAGCCCGGACCCGGGACGCTGGACCTACGAGCAGTACTTC
.,.,11,TRBJ2-3,TRBV12-3/TRBV12-4,CASSQGDTQYF,TGTGCCAGCAGCCAGGGAGATACGCAGTATTTT
TRBD2,few,15,TRBJ2-3,TRBV27,CASIEGGRGPDTQYF,TGTGCCAGCATTGAAGGCGGGAGAGGCCCAGATACGCAGTATTTT
TRBD1,.,14,TRBJ2-3,TRBV7-6,CASSRTGETDTQYF,TGTGCCAGCAGCCGAACAGGGGAAACAGATACGCAGTATTTT
TRBD2,.,16,TRBJ2-3,TRBV28,CASSSRLAGGGDTQYF,TGTGCCAGCAGTTCTCGACTAGCGGGAGGCGGAGATACGCAGTATTTT
.,.,13,TRBJ1-1,TRBV20-1,CSAREGGSAEAFF,TGCAGTGCTAGAGAGGGGGGGTCGGCTGAAGCTTTCTTT
TRBD1,many,15,TRBJ2-1,TRBV6-5,CASSLDRGEGNEQFF,TGTGCCAGCAGCCTGGACAGGGGGGAGGGGAATGAGCAGTTCTTC
TRBD2,many,16,TRBJ2-3,TRBV6-2/TRBV6-3,CASSYRASGRSDTQYF,TGTGCCAGCAGTTACAGGGCTAGCGGGAGGAGTGATACGCAGTATTTT
.,medium-sized,13,TRBJ1-1,TRBV12-3/TRBV12-4,CASSSFQNTEAFF,TGTGCCAGCAGTTCGTTCCAGAACACTGAAGCTTTCTTT
.,many,16,TRBJ2-3,TRBV6-5,CASSYSMTGGADTQYF,TGTGCCAGCAGTTACTCGATGACTGGAGGGGCAGATACGCAGTATTTT
TRBD2,few,15,TRBJ2-1,TRBV5-1,CASSPGTSGPNEQFF,TGCGCCAGCAGCCCCGGGACTAGCGGCCCCAATGAGCAGTTCTTC
.,many,15,TRBJ1-1,TRBV11-2,CASSQIRGIGTEAFF,TGTGCCAGCAGTCAAATCCGGGGGATCGGCACTGAAGCTTTCTTT
TRBD2,few,18,TRBJ2-2,TRBV25-1,CASSAPFREEGPTGELFF,TGTGCCAGCAGTGCCCCATTTCGGGAGGAAGGCCCCACCGGGGAGCTGTTTTTT
TRBD1,.,16,TRBJ1-2,TRBV18,CASSPVGGQAAYGYTF,TGTGCCAGCTCACCGGTCGGGGGACAGGCGGCGTATGGCTACACCTTC
TRBD1,medium-sized,15,TRBJ2-1,TRBV7-2,CASKGRTGGINEQFF,TGTGCCAGCAAAGGGAGGACAGGGGGCATCAATGAGCAGTTCTTC